The 18 T cell receptor beta chains below were found in one sample sequenced in a study of cytomegalovirus exposure and HLA in healthy donors. Here immunoSEQ multiplex PCR was the method, and the copy in TCRdb shows in-frame clones only, minus some. The data contain roughly 350,000 clones, 86% of them singletons. The sample was PBMCs. The receptor set was obtained from a woman aged 18-29 years in good health and CMV-seronegative.

This sequence joins TRBV4-1 and TRBJ1-5, with 9 bases that match TRBD1. V was pared by 5 bases and J by 1 base, with 15 bases of the junction left unmatched. Germline CDR1 and CDR2: MGHRA and YSYEKL. The CDR3 loop spans 19 amino acids. The CDR3 nucleotides are TGCGCCAGCAGCTCGTACAGGGGGCCGGTTACTCTAAGCAATCAGCCCCAGCATTTT. Translated: CASSSYRGPVTLSNQPQHF.

The rearrangement joins TRBV4-1 to TRBJ1-5; maybe TRBD1 (6 bases). The germline gives CDR1 MGHRA, CDR2 YSYEKL. This CDR3 contains 15 residues. V gave up 2 bases and J gave up 2 bases, with 10 bases separating them. CDR3 DNA sequence: TGCGCCAGCAGCCAAACAGGGCTTGGCAATCAGCCCCAGCATTTT. The encoded protein is CASSQTGLGNQPQHF.

This clone was recorded a few times. The V and J genes are TRBV28 and TRBJ1-2, with TRBD1 matching 7 bases. Trimming removed 8 bases from V and 3 bases from J; junction bases left unmatched: 9. There are 14 residues in the CDR3. Germline values: CDR1 MDHEN, CDR2 SYDVKM. The CDR3 region is CASAPQGEDYGYTF. CDR3 bases: TGTGCCAGCGCCCCTCAGGGGGAGGACTATGGCTACACCTTC.

This chain connects TRBV2 to TRBJ1-5, with TRBD1 matching over 7 bases. This CDR3 is built from 16 residues. V was pared by 7 bases and J by 5 bases, with 14 bases of the junction left unmatched. Germline CDR1 is SNHLY and CDR2 is FYNNEI. The CDR3 DNA is TGTGCCAGCACTCGGACAGGCCCGACCTTCGATCAGCCCCAGCATTTT. Residues: CASTRTGPTFDQPQHF.

This clone was observed a handful of times. The V gene is TRBV28, the J gene TRBJ1-2; the D gene is possibly TRBD1 (5 bases). Germline V lookup: CDR1 MDHEN, CDR2 SYDVKM. CDR3 size: 14 residues. V lost 6 bases and J lost 3, with 14 bases in between. Here the CDR3 DNA reads TGTGCCAGCAGGACCCAACAGGATCACTATGGCTACACCTTC. The encoded protein is CASRTQQDHYGYTF.

V and J are TRBV7-3 and TRBJ1-5; D possibly corresponds to TRBD1 (5 bases). Germline V gene lookup returns CDR1 SGHTA and CDR2 FQGTGA. Trimming shortened V by 8 bases and J by 1 base, and 12 bases separated the two germline ends. This CDR3 spans 14 amino acids. This CDR3 is CASSARESNQPQHF. In DNA, the CDR3 is TGTGCCAGCTCCGCCAGGGAAAGCAATCAGCCCCAGCATTTT.

The chain links TRBV10-3 to TRBJ2-5, with TRBD2 matching over 9 bases. This CDR3 is 16 amino acids long. Per the germline V gene, CDR1 is ENHRY and CDR2 is SYGVKD. V dropped 8 bases and J dropped 5; count of bases not matched to a gene: 15. DNA for the CDR3: TGTGCCATCCAGCCAGGGGTTAGCGGGAGAGGGGAGACCCAGTACTTC. Translating it yields CAIQPGVSGRGETQYF.

This clone was seen once. The J gene is TRBJ2-7, the V gene TRBV2; TRBD2 matches 9 bases. The CDR3 has 15 amino acids. J lost 4 bases, V lost 6 bases, and 10 bases had no gene match. Germline lookup yields CDR1 SNHLY and CDR2 FYNNEI. This CDR3 is CASSAGGLSPYEQYF. The CDR3 DNA follows: TGTGCCAGCAGCGCGGGGGGGCTCTCCCCTTACGAGCAGTACTTC.

The chain joins TRBV29-1 to TRBJ2-5; possibly TRBD2 for D (6 bases). Germline CDR1 SQVTM, CDR2 ANQGSEA. The ends were cut back, 7 bases at V and 4 bases at J, with 16 bases in the middle. The length of the CDR3 is 13 residues. The CDR3 region is CSARPGVLETQYF. CDR3 bases: TGCAGCGCCCGACCGGGGGTCCTAGAGACCCAGTACTTC.

The chain combines TRBV28 with TRBJ1-2; D call uncertain. The CDR3 runs 15 residues. The ends were cut back, 4 bases at V and 3 bases at J, with 15 bases in the middle. Looked up from germline, CDR1 is MDHEN and CDR2 is SYDVKM. This chain's CDR3 is CASSSLPPGDYGYTF. CDR3 DNA sequence: TGTGCCAGCAGTTCCCTTCCTCCCGGGGACTATGGCTACACCTTC.

The DNA of the CDR3 is TGTGCCAGTAGACTCCGCCCGGCAGGGAACGCGAACACCGGGGAGCTGTTTTTT. It codes for CASRLRPAGNANTGELFF. The chain combines TRBV19 with TRBJ2-2, with D tentatively TRBD1 (5 bases). V lost 6 bases and J lost 0, with 20 bases in between. The CDR3 is 18 residues long. CDR1 LNHDA and CDR2 SQIVND come from the germline V gene (reference sequence).

The chain employs TRBV11-1 and TRBJ2-7, with TRBD2 identical over 11 bases. CDR3 size: 14 residues. V shed 5 bases and J 5 bases; nucleotides not matched to a gene: 5. Germline CDR1 is SGHAT and CDR2 is FQDESV (reference sequence). The CDR3 here is CASSVLAGANEQYF. CDR3 coding DNA: TGTGCCAGCAGCGTACTAGCGGGAGCCAACGAGCAGTACTTC.

This clone was seen a single time. The chain recombines TRBV6-1 with TRBJ1-2; TRBD1 matches at 7 bases. This CDR3 comprises 12 residues. V was clipped by 7 bases and J by 4 bases; unmatched bases: 3. CDR1 is MNHNS and CDR2 is SASEGT in the germline V gene. The CDR3 coding sequence is TGTGCCAGCACCGGGACAGCCTATGGCTACACCTTC. Amino acid sequence: CASTGTAYGYTF.

Here the CDR3 DNA reads TGTGCCAGCAGCTTGGTCTCAGGGGCCGGTGAAGCTTTCTTT. Its protein product is CASSLVSGAGEAFF. The chain has TRBV11-2 and TRBJ1-1; possible D gene TRBD1, 6 bases. The CDR3 covers 14 residues. V was trimmed by 3 bases and J by 7 bases, leaving 15 bases between them. The germline V gene has CDR1 SGHAT and CDR2 FQNNGV.

The chain is built from TRBV21-1 and TRBJ2-3; the table's D call, TRBD2, was not checked against the DNA. TRBV21-1 is a pseudogene. This CDR3 is built from 15 residues. CDR3: CASSKDGTSTDTQYF. CDR3 nucleotides: TGTGCCAGCAGCAAAGACGGGACTAGCACAGATACGCAGTATTTT.

This clone has only one observation. V and J are TRBV10-3 and TRBJ2-4; TRBD1 might be the D (5 bases). This CDR3 contains 16 residues. Trimming stripped 3 bases from V and 1 base from J, with 13 bases between. The germline V gene encodes CDR1 ENHRY and CDR2 SYGVKD. The CDR3 DNA is TGTGCCATCAGTGATAGGCAGGGCCGGGCCAAAAACATTCAGTACTTC. Its translation is CAISDRQGRAKNIQYF.

This chain links TRBV6-5 with TRBJ1-2; 7 positions agree with TRBD1. In germline, CDR1 is MNHEY, CDR2 SVGAGI. The CDR3 totals 13 residues. The V and J ends lost 9 bases and 6 bases, in that order; junction bases with no gene match: 10. The CDR3 DNA reads TGTGCCAGTGGAGGGGGCGCGGGGAATGGCTACACCTTC. It codes for CASGGGAGNGYTF.

Written as DNA, the CDR3 is TGTGCCAGCAGCCGCACCGGGACTAGCGGGTGGAATGAGCAGTTCTTC. Its translation is CASSRTGTSGWNEQFF. The chain carries TRBV27 and TRBJ2-1; 12 nucleotides agree with TRBD2. V trimming: 6 bases; J trimming: 7 bases; junction bases outside the gene matches: 10. The CDR3 totals 16 residues. In germline, CDR1 is MNHEY, CDR2 SMNVEV (reference sequence).